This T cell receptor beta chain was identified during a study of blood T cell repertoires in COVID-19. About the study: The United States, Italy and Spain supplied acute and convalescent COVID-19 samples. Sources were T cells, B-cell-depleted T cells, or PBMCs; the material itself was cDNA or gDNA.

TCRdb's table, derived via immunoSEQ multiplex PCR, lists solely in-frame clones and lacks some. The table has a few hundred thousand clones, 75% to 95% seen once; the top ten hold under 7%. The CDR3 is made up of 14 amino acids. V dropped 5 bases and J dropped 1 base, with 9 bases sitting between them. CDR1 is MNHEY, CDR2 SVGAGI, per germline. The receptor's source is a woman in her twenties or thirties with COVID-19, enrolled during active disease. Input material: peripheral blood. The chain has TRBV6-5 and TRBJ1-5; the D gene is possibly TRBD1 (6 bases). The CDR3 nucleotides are TGTGCCAGCAGTCGTGACAGGAGCAATCAGCCCCAGCATTTT. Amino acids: CASSRDRSNQPQHF.